These T cell receptor beta chains were read from a single sample in a study of blood T cell repertoires in COVID-19. Method: immunoSEQ multiplex PCR; TCRdb's copy keeps in-frame clones and lacks some. This table holds more than 80,000 clones, around 85% found once. The specimen was peripheral blood. The source is a woman between 55 and 75 years old with COVID-19, enrolled during active disease. Each CDR3 is given with its conserved first and last residue. The D gene is left open where the match is weak. Not every row has a clone size; where given, it reads once, few, many or a size class.

clone_size d_call j_call v_call cdr3_nt cdr3_aa
- - TRBJ2-5 TRBV7-2 TGTGCCAGCAGCCCGCCTAGTTGGGAGACCCAGTACTTC CASSPPSWETQYF
- TRBD2 TRBJ2-3 TRBV2 TGTGCCAGCACGCCTAGCGGTAACACATATTTT CASTPSGNTYF
- TRBD1 TRBJ1-5 TRBV6-6 TGTGCCAGCAGTTACTGGGACAGGAGGCAGCCCCAGCATTTT CASSYWDRRQPQHF
- TRBD2 TRBJ2-7 TRBV13 TGTGCCAGCAAAGGACTAGCGGGGGGGCGCCAATACGAGCAGTACTTC CASKGLAGGRQYEQYF
once - TRBJ1-2 TRBV12-3/TRBV12-4 TGTGCCAGCAGTTCCGGGGGGTATGGCTACACCTTC CASSSGGYGYTF
- - TRBJ1-6 TRBV7-9 TGTGCCAGCAGCTTATCGCGGACTCGATCACCCCTCCACTTT CASSLSRTRSPLHF
- TRBD1 TRBJ2-7 TRBV19 TGTGCCAGTAGTATGAGACAGGGGAGTGCCTTGAGCGAGCAGTACTTC CASSMRQGSALSEQYF
- - TRBJ1-2 TRBV19 TGTGCCAGTAGTAAGGCGGGGGGACAAATTTATGGCTACACCTTC CASSKAGGQIYGYTF
- - TRBJ2-3 TRBV21-1 TGTGCCAGCAGCAAAGTGGGTAGCGGGGGGGCCGCAGATACGCAGTATTTT CASSKVGSGGAADTQYF
- - TRBJ2-7 TRBV10-3 TGTGCCATCAGGGACCTCGGACAGGGAGGGTCCTACGAGCAGTACTTC CAIRDLGQGGSYEQYF
- - TRBJ1-5 TRBV28 TGTGCCAGCAGCTACGGACAGCGTAGCAATCAGCCCCAGCATTTT CASSYGQRSNQPQHF
- - TRBJ2-2 TRBV28 TGTGCCAGCAAGGGGACTGGGGAGCTGTTTTTT CASKGTGELFF
- TRBD1 TRBJ2-7 TRBV10-1 TGCGCCAGCAGTGAGGGACAGGGCGAGCAGTACTTC CASSEGQGEQYF
once TRBD1 TRBJ1-5 TRBV5-5 TGTGCCAGCAGCATAAGACAGGGGATGGAGCCCCAGCATTTT CASSIRQGMEPQHF
- - TRBJ2-2 TRBV5-6 TGTGCCAGCAGCTTGACAGGAACCGGGGAGCTGTTTTTT CASSLTGTGELFF
- TRBD1 TRBJ1-2 TRBV6-5 TGTGCCAGCAGTTACTCAGGACAGGGGATAGGCTACACCTTC CASSYSGQGIGYTF
- TRBD1 TRBJ2-7 TRBV5-1 TGCGCCAGCACCTCGGACAGGGGTTCCTACGAGCAGTACTTC CASTSDRGSYEQYF
- - TRBJ1-2 TRBV14 TGTGCCAGCAGTCGCGGACAGTGGTATGGCTACACCTTC CASSRGQWYGYTF
- - TRBJ1-4 TRBV19 TGTGCCAGTAGTTCGGGACTGGGGAATGAAAAACTGTTTTTT CASSSGLGNEKLFF
few - TRBJ2-7 TRBV29-1 TGCAGCGTTCGTAAGGGGGCCTACGAGCAGTACTTC CSVRKGAYEQYF
- TRBD1 TRBJ1-2 TRBV19 TGTGCCACGAGGACAGGGTGGGGCTACACCTTC CATRTGWGYTF
- - TRBJ1-6 TRBV6-5 TGTGCCAGCAGCCTCGGAGGGCAGGCGAATTCACCCCTCCACTTT CASSLGGQANSPLHF
- TRBD1 TRBJ1-2 TRBV24-1 TGTGCCACCAGTGCCAGACAGGGACGAGACTACACCTTC CATSARQGRDYTF
- TRBD1 TRBJ1-1 TRBV28 TGTGCCAGCAGTTTACCAGGGGGCGCAAGGACTGAAGCTTTCTTT CASSLPGGARTEAFF
- - TRBJ1-1 TRBV3-1/TRBV3-2 TGTGCCAGCAGCCAAGATACAACAAGGAACACTGAAGCTTTCTTT CASSQDTTRNTEAFF
- TRBD1 TRBJ1-2 TRBV30 TGTGCCTGGTTCCCACCGGGACAGGGGACGGGTGGCTACACCTTC CAWFPPGQGTGGYTF
- - TRBJ1-2 TRBV7-2 TGTGCCAGCAGCTTAGGAAGCGGAAAGGGTGGCTACACCTTC CASSLGSGKGGYTF
- TRBD1 TRBJ2-1 TRBV6-2/TRBV6-3 TGTGCCAGCAGTTACAACGGACAGGGTAGTCCTAATGAGCAGTTCTTC CASSYNGQGSPNEQFF
- TRBD1 TRBJ1-2 TRBV28 TGTGCCAGCAGAGGACAGGGGGCGGGTTACTATGGCTACACCTTC CASRGQGAGYYGYTF
- - TRBJ2-1 TRBV3-1/TRBV3-2 TGTGCCAGCAGCCAAGATCGGTACAATGAGCAGTTCTTC CASSQDRYNEQFF
few - TRBJ1-2 TRBV7-2 TGTGCCAGCAGCACGGGATTCAGACTCTATGGCTACACCTTC CASSTGFRLYGYTF
- - TRBJ1-1 TRBV7-9 TGTGCCAGCAGCTCGGTGGGGGGCACTGAAGCTTTCTTT CASSSVGGTEAFF
- - TRBJ1-5 TRBV30 TGTGCCTGGAGTGTAGGGACCGGGGGGTGGCAGCCCCAGCATTTT CAWSVGTGGWQPQHF
- TRBD1 TRBJ1-3 TRBV7-2 TGTGCCAGCAGCTCTCATAAAGGGACAGGGGACCACTCTGGAAACACCATATATTTT CASSSHKGTGDHSGNTIYF
once - TRBJ1-2 TRBV7-9 TGTGCCAGCAGCTGGGGCAGGGATCTCTATGGCTACACCTTC CASSWGRDLYGYTF
- TRBD1 TRBJ1-2 TRBV7-2 TGTGCCAGCAGCCTTCAACAGGGGAGTCTCACCTTC CASSLQQGSLTF
once TRBD1 TRBJ1-2 TRBV20-1 TGCAGTGCTAGTTCAGGGGGCCCCTATGGCTACACCTTC CSASSGGPYGYTF
- TRBD1 TRBJ1-2 TRBV9 TGTGCCAGCAGCGAGGGACAGGGGCCAGACTATGGCTACACCTTC CASSEGQGPDYGYTF
- - TRBJ2-5 TRBV27 TGTGCCAGCAGTTTATCGTTATCTGAGACCCAGTACTTC CASSLSLSETQYF
few - TRBJ1-1 TRBV7-8 TGTGCCAGCAGCCCTCAACTCGGTGAAGCTTTCTTT CASSPQLGEAFF
few TRBD1 TRBJ1-5 TRBV19 TGTGCCAGTAGTTACCGGACAGGGGGCAATCAGCCCCAGCATTTT CASSYRTGGNQPQHF
- - TRBJ1-1 TRBV30 TGTGCCTGGAGTGTGGCCGGGTACACTGAAGCTTTCTTT CAWSVAGYTEAFF
few - TRBJ1-3 TRBV19 TGTGCCAGTAGTATTCAAGGGGCTGGAAACACCATATATTTT CASSIQGAGNTIYF
- - TRBJ2-4 TRBV7-2 TGTGCCAGCAGCCCGGGTCGTCTAGCCAAAAACATTCAGTACTTC CASSPGRLAKNIQYF
- - TRBJ1-5 TRBV7-2 TGTGCCAGCAGCTTAGTAAACGGGCAGCCCCAGCATTTT CASSLVNGQPQHF
- TRBD1 TRBJ1-3 TRBV9 TGTGCCAGCAGCGAACAGGGGGCTGCTGGAAACACCATATATTTT CASSEQGAAGNTIYF
- - TRBJ1-2 TRBV3-1/TRBV3-2 TGTGCCAGCAGCCAATTGGGGGCGGGTGGCTACACCTTC CASSQLGAGGYTF
- - TRBJ1-1 TRBV19 TGTGCCAGTAGTCCACAGGGCATTGGCACTGAAGCTTTCTTT CASSPQGIGTEAFF
- TRBD1 TRBJ2-5 TRBV7-2 TGTGCCAGCAGCCGGACAGGGGGCGGCGAGACCCAGTACTTC CASSRTGGGETQYF
- TRBD1 TRBJ1-2 TRBV14 TGTGCCAGCAGCTTCCGGACAGGATCCGGCTACACCTTC CASSFRTGSGYTF
- - TRBJ1-1 TRBV19 TGTGCCAGTAGCCCTGGACACCCCACTGAAGCTTTCTTT CASSPGHPTEAFF
- TRBD1 TRBJ1-2 TRBV10-3 TGTGCCATCAGTGTGGGGTCTGGACAGGGAGGCTATGGCTACACCTTC CAISVGSGQGGYGYTF
- - TRBJ2-5 TRBV28 TGTGCCGGCAGGCGTCCTCCAGAGACCCAGTACTTC CAGRRPPETQYF
- - TRBJ2-5 TRBV21-1 TGTGCCAGCAGCAAAGTGATTGCGGCCTGTCTGGAGACCCAGTACTTC CASSKVIAACLETQYF
- - TRBJ1-3 TRBV5-1 TGCGCCAGCAGCTTCGGGGAAGTGGGAAACACCATATATTTT CASSFGEVGNTIYF
- TRBD1 TRBJ2-1 TRBV6-2/TRBV6-3 TGTGCCAGCAGTTCCCTAGGACAGGGACCGTTCTTC CASSSLGQGPFF
once TRBD2 TRBJ2-3 TRBV3-1/TRBV3-2 TGTGCCAGCAGCCCGGGGGTGGCTAGCGGGGACACAGATACGCAGTATTTT CASSPGVASGDTDTQYF
once - TRBJ1-1 TRBV2 TGTGCCAGCAGTGGGGGGGGGAACACTGAAGCTTTCTTT CASSGGGNTEAFF